This T cell receptor (beta chain) originates from a study of T cell responses to AZD1222 COVID-19 vaccine. The CDR3 is made up of 11 amino acids. Germline CDR1 is MDHEN and CDR2 is SYDVKM. V was pared by 6 bases and J by 11 bases, with 14 bases between. This clone appeared a single time. Its antigen is undetermined. The data were produced by immunoSEQ multiplex PCR, yet TCRdb's version contains in-frame clones alone and is incomplete. Among 130,000 to 150,000 clones listed, approximately 90% were seen once. Broader study findings: Spike-spanning, vaccine-associated CD4 TCRs were dominant at 160-218 and 743-854. Elevations in Spike-specific TCR breadth and depth followed administration of two AZD1222 doses.

The source was peripheral blood, collected 28 days after the second AZD1222 dose. The chain is built from TRBV28 and TRBJ2-7, with a possible D match to TRBD1 (5 bases). This receptor was taken from an adult who received the AZD1222 COVID-19 vaccine. In DNA, the CDR3 is TGTGCCAGCAGCACGGACACCCAAAAGTACTTC. It specifies CASSTDTQKYF. Based on the CDR3 plus reference TRBV28 and TRBJ2-7, the full variable domain is DVKVTQSSRYLVKRTGEKVFLECVQDMDHENMFWYRQDPGLGLRLIYFSYDVKMKEKGDIPEGYSVSREKKERFSLILESASTNQTSMYLCASSTDTQKYFGPGTRLTVT.